The source of this T cell receptor (beta chain) is a study of blood T cells in healthy people across ages. Overall study results and limits: Versus aged donors, long-lived donors had higher diversity and more naive CD4+ cells.

Concerning this clonotype itself: Its antigen is undetermined.

Together with a sample-barcoded 5' primer, a J-beta primer mix was included in a second PCR lasting roughly 7 to 11 cycles. TCRdb itself ran the 5' RACE reads through MiXCR, one entry per CDR3 protein. The sample carries 550,000 to 700,000 distinct CDR3 sequences, roughly a quarter recorded once. This CDR3 contains 14 residues. CDR1 is SNHLY and CDR2 is FYNNEI in the germline V gene. Trimming removed 6 bases from V and 5 bases from J, with 16 bases in between. What was sequenced was blood. The TCR originated in a woman between 65 and 79 years old in good health. V and J are TRBV2 and TRBJ1-1; D is undetermined. In DNA form, the CDR3 reads TGTGCCAGCAGAAAGCGGGATAGGGATACTGAAGCTTTCTTT. This codes for CASRKRDRDTEAFF.